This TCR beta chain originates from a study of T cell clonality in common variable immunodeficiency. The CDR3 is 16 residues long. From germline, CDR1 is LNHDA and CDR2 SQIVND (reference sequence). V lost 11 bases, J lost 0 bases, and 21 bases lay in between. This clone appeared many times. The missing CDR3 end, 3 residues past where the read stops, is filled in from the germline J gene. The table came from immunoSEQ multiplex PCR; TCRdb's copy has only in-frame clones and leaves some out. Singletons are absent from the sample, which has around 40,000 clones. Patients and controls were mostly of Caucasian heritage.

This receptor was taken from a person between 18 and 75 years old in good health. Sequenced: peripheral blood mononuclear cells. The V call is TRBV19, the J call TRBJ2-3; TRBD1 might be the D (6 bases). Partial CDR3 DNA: TGTGCCTCAAAACTAGGGGGAGCCTCTAGCACAGATACG. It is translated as CASKLGGASSTDT. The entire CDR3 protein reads CASKLGGASSTDTQYF. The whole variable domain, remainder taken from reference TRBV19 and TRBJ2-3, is DGGITQSPKYLFRKEGQNVTLSCEQNLNHDAMYWYRQDPGQGLRLIYYSQIVNDFQKGDIAEGYSVSREKKESFPLTVTSAQKNPTAFYLCASKLGGASSTDTQYFGPGTRLTVL.